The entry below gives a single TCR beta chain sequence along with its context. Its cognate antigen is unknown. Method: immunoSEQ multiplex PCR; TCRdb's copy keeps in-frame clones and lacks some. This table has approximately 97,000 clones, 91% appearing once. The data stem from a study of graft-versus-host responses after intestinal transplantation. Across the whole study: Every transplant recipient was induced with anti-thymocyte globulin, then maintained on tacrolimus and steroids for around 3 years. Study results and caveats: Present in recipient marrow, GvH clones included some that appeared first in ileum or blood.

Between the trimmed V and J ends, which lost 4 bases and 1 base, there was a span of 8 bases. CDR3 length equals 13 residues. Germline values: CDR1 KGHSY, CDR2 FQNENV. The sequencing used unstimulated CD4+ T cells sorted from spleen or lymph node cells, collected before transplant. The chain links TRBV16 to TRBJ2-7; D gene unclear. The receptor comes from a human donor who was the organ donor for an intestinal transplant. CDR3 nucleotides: TGTGCCAGCAGCCTGAAGAGGTCCTACGAGCAGTACTTC. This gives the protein CASSLKRSYEQYF.